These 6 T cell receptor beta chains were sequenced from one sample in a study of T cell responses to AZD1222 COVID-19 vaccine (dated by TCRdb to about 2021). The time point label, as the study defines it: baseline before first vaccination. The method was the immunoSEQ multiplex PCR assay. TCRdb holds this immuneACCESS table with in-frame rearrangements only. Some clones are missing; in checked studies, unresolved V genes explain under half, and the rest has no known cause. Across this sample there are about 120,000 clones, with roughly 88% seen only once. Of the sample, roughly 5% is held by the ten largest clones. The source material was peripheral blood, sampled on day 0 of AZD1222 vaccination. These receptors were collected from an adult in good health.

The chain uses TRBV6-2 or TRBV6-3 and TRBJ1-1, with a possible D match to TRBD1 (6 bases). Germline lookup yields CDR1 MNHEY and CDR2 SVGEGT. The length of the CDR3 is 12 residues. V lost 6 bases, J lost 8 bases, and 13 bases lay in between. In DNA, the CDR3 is TGTGCCAGCAGCCGCCGACAGGCAGAAGCTTTCTTT. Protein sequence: CASSRRQAEAFF.

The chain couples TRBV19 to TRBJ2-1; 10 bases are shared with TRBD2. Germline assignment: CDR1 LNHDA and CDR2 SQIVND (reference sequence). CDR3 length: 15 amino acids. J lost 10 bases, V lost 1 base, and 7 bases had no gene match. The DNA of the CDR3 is TGTGCCAGTAGTATAGGGGCTAGCGGGGGAGGCGAGCAGTTCTTC. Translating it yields CASSIGASGGGEQFF.

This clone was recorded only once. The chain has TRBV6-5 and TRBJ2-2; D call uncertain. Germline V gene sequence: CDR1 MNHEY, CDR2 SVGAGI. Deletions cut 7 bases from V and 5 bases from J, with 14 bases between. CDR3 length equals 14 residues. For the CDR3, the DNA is TGTGCCAGCACTGCCTTCGGTGTTACCGGGGAGCTGTTTTTT. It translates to CASTAFGVTGELFF.

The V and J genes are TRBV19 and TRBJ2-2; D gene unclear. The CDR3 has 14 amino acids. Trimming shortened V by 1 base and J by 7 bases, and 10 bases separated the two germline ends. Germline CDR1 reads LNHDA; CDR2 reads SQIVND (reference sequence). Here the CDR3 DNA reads TGTGCCAGTAGTATAGGGGGTCGTGGCGGGGAGCTGTTTTTT. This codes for CASSIGGRGGELFF.

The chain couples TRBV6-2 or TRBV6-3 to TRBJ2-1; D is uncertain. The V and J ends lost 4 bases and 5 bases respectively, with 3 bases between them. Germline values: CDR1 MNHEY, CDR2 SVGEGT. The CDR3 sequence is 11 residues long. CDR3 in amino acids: CASSWNNEQFF. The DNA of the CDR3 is TGTGCCAGCAGTTGGAACAATGAGCAGTTCTTC.

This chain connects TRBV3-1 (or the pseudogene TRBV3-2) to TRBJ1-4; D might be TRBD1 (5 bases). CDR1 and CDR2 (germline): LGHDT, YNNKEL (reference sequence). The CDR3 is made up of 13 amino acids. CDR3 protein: CATKGRGNEKLFF. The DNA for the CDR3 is TGTGCGACGAAAGGGAGGGGAAATGAAAAACTGTTTTTT.